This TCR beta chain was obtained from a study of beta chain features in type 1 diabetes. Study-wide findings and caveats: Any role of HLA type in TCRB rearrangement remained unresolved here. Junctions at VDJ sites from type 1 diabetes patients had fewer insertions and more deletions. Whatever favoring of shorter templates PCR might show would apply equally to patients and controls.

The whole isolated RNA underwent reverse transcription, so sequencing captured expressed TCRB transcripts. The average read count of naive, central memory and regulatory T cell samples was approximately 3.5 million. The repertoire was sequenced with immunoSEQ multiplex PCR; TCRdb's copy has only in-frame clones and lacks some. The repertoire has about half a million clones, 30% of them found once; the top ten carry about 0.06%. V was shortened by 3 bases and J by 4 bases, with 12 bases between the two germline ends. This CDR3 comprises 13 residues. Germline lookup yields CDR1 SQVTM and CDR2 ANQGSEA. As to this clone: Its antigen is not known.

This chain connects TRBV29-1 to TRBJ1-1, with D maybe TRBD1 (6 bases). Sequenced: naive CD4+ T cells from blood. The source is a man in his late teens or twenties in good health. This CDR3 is CSVDRGAGTEAFF. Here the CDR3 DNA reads TGCAGCGTTGATCGGGGGGCGGGCACTGAAGCTTTCTTT.